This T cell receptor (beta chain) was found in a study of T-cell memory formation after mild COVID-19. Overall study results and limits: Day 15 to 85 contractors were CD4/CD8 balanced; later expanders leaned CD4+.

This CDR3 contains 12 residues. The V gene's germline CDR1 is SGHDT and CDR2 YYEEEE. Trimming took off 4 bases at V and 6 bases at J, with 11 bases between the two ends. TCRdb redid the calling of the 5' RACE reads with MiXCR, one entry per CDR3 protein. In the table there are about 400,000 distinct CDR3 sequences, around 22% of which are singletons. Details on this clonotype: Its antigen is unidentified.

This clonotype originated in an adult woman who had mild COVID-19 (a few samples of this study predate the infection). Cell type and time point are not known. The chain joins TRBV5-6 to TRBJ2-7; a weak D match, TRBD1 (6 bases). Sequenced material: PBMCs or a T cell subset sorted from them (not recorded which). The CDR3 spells CASSIWTAEQYF. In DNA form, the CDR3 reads TGTGCCAGCAGCATCTGGACAGCCGAGCAGTACTTC.